A selection of T cell receptor beta chains follows, all from one sample in a study of cytomegalovirus exposure and HLA in healthy donors. The method was immunoSEQ multiplex PCR; TCRdb's version includes in-frame clones alone and lacks a portion of them. The sample contains approximately 52,000 clones, about 77% of which appear only once. Sequencing was done on a sample of PBMCs. These receptors all stem from a female donor in good health and CMV-seronegative. Both conserved end residues are part of each CDR3. The D gene is left open where the match is weak. Only part of the rows carry a size: once, few, many, or a class if the clone is expanded.

D	J	V	size	CDR3	DNA
NA	TRBJ2-7	TRBV5-6	NA	CASSPPLSSYEQYF	TGTGCCAGCAGCCCTCCACTGAGCTCCTACGAGCAGTACTTC
NA	TRBJ2-2	TRBV6-5	NA	CASRAAANTGELFF	TGTGCCAGCAGAGCCGCGGCAAACACCGGGGAGCTGTTTTTT
NA	TRBJ1-5	TRBV28	NA	CASSLSQVLLSNQPQHF	TGTGCCAGCAGTTTATCCCAGGTTCTTCTGAGCAATCAGCCCCAGCATTTT
NA	TRBJ1-6	TRBV5-1	NA	CASSPRTGNGGPLHF	TGCGCCAGCAGCCCTAGGACGGGGAATGGGGGGCCCCTCCACTTT
NA	TRBJ1-5	TRBV6-1	once	CASSEDQVQPQHF	TGTGCCAGCAGTGAAGATCAGGTTCAGCCCCAGCATTTT
TRBD1	TRBJ2-3	TRBV6-4	NA	CASSPDRASDTQYF	TGTGCCAGCAGTCCGGACAGGGCCTCAGATACGCAGTATTTT
NA	TRBJ2-2	TRBV7-2	NA	CASRVAANTGELFF	TGTGCCAGCAGAGTAGCTGCGAACACCGGGGAGCTGTTTTTT
TRBD2	TRBJ2-7	TRBV5-1	once	CASSRILAGSDEQYF	TGCGCCAGCAGCCGGATACTAGCGGGATCGGACGAGCAGTACTTC
TRBD1	TRBJ2-1	TRBV11-1	NA	CASSLWPRADREIYEQFF	TGTGCCAGCAGCTTATGGCCCAGAGCGGACAGGGAAATCTATGAGCAGTTCTTC
NA	TRBJ2-7	TRBV5-5	NA	CASSPNYEQYF	TGTGCCAGCAGCCCCAACTACGAGCAGTACTTC
NA	TRBJ2-1	TRBV29-1	NA	CSVGGSHNEQFF	TGCAGCGTTGGAGGCAGCCACAATGAGCAGTTCTTC
TRBD2	TRBJ2-5	TRBV7-9	NA	CASSLASGGAHNLQETQYF	TGTGCCAGCAGCTTAGCGTCGGGGGGGGCACACAACCTTCAAGAGACCCAGTACTTC
TRBD1	TRBJ1-4	TRBV29-1	NA	CSVEDLQGAKLFF	TGCAGCGTTGAAGATCTTCAGGGGGCAAAACTGTTTTTT
TRBD2	TRBJ2-3	TRBV27	NA	CASSSSGGAKKDTQYF	TGTGCCAGCAGTTCCTCCGGGGGGGCAAAAAAAGATACGCAGTATTTT
NA	TRBJ1-3	TRBV6-5	NA	CASSRDSTTIYF	TGTGCCAGCAGCCGTGACAGCACCACCATATATTTT
TRBD2	TRBJ2-7	TRBV30	NA	CAWRLAGGNEQYF	TGTGCCTGGAGACTAGCGGGAGGTAACGAGCAGTACTTC
NA	TRBJ1-4	TRBV29-1	few	CSVEANSQGKLFF	TGCAGCGTTGAAGCCAATAGTCAGGGAAAACTGTTTTTT
NA	TRBJ2-7	TRBV7-9	NA	CASSPLDNEQYF	TGTGCCAGCAGCCCTTTGGACAACGAGCAGTACTTC
NA	TRBJ1-2	TRBV7-2	NA	CASSLQLVVYTF	TGTGCCAGCAGCCTCCAACTTGTGGTATACACCTTC
NA	TRBJ2-5	TRBV7-2	NA	CASSHRQGLGEQYF	TGTGCCAGCAGCCACCGTCAGGGGTTGGGGGAGCAGTACTTC
TRBD1	TRBJ1-1	TRBV18	NA	CASSGTGGENTEAFF	TGTGCCAGCTCAGGGACAGGGGGCGAGAACACTGAAGCTTTCTTT
NA	TRBJ1-1	TRBV7-6	NA	CASSGGTSGGTEAFF	TGTGCCAGCAGCGGAGGGACATCGGGAGGCACTGAAGCTTTCTTT
TRBD2	TRBJ2-5	TRBV28	NA	CASRPPGTIGTQYF	TGTGCCAGCAGACCCCCCGGGACTATTGGGACCCAGTACTTC
NA	TRBJ2-7	TRBV13	once	CARLKARYTGIAEQYF	TGTGCCAGACTCAAGGCGAGGTATACAGGGATTGCCGAGCAGTACTTC